This T cell receptor (beta chain) was captured in a study of T cells in Graves' hyperthyroidism and ophthalmopathy. General study findings and limits: Ophthalmopathy prediction by the model preceded onset by a median roughly 6 months. Ophthalmopathy and stable hyperthyroidism were told apart by a 13 V-J model.

The germline CDR1 and CDR2 sequences are GTSNPN and SVGIG (reference sequence). The V end was cut by 2 bases, the J end by 6 bases, with 1 base between. The CDR3 has 9 residues. The definition of stable Graves' hyperthyroidism was no ophthalmopathy progression within 18 months. The authors took PBMCs from 7.5 to 10 ml fresh peripheral blood. This clonotype was recorded many times. The antigen remains undetermined. Amplification yielded TCR beta CDR3 regions, with RNA transcripts as the source. The HTBI primer set served for first-round RT-PCR of the TCR CDR3. TCRdb re-derived calls from the multiplex PCR reads in MiXCR, one entry per CDR3 protein. The sample has fewer than 700,000 distinct CDR3 sequences; around 16% are singletons.

The V gene is TRBV30, the J gene TRBJ1-1; unclear D gene. The clonotype comes from a woman aged 25-40 years with Graves' hyperthyroidism. Source material: blood. The CDR3 nucleotides are TGTGCCTGGAGTCCTGAAGCTTTCTTT. This codes for CAWSPEAFF.